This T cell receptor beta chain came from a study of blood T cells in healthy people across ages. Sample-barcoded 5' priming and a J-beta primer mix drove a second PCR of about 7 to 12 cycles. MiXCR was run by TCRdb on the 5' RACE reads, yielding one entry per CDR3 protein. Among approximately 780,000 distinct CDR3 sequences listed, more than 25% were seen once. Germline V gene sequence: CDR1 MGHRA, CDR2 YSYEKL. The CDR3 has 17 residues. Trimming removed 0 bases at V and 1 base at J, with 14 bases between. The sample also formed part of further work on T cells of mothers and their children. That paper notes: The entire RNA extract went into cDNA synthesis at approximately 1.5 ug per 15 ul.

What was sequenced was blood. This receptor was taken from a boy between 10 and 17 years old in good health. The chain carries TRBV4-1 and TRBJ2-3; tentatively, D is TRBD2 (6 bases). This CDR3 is CASSQERREVGTDTQYF. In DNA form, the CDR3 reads TGCGCCAGCAGCCAAGAGCGAAGGGAGGTGGGCACAGATACGCAGTATTTT.